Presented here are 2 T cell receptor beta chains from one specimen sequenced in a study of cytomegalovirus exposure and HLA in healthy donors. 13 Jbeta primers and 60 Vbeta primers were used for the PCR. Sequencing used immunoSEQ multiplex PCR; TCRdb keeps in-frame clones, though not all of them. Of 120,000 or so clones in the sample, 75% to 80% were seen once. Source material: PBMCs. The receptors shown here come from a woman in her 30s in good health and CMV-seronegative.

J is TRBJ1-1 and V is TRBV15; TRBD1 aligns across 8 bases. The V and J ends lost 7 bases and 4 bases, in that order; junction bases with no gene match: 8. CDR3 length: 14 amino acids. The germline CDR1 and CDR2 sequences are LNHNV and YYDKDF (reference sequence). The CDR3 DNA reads TGTGCCACCACCCCGGACAGGGCCGGCACTGAAGCTTTCTTT. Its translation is CATTPDRAGTEAFF. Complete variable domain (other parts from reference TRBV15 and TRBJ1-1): DAMVIQNPRYQVTQFGKPVTLSCSQTLNHNVMYWYQQKSSQAPKLLFHYYDKDFNNEADTPDNFQSRRPNTSFCFLDIRSPGLGDTAMYLCATTPDRAGTEAFFGQGTRLTVV.

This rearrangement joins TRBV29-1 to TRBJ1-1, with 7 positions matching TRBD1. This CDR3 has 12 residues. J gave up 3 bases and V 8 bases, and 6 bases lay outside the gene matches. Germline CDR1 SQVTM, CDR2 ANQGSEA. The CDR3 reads CSIRTGDTEAFF. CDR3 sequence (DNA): TGCAGCATCCGGACAGGAGACACTGAAGCTTTCTTT.